This T cell receptor (beta chain) was sequenced in a study of cytomegalovirus exposure and HLA in healthy donors. The PCR used 60 Vbeta and 13 Jbeta primers. Some clones are missing from TCRdb's copy, which holds only in-frame ones; the method was immunoSEQ multiplex PCR. The table lists about 89,000 clones, about 74% of them singletons. The sequence came from a young man in good health and CMV-seronegative. Source material: PBMCs.

The CDR3 nucleotides are TGCGCCAGCAGCACCGGGACAGGGTCCTACGAGCAGTACTTC. Protein sequence: CASSTGTGSYEQYF. The chain uses TRBV5-1 and TRBJ2-7, with 9 bases aligning to TRBD1. The CDR3 sequence is 14 residues long. V lost 4 bases, J lost 1 base, and 3 bases stayed unmatched. CDR1 SGHRS and CDR2 YFSETQ come from the germline V gene.